This TCR beta chain was captured in a study of T cell responses to AZD1222 COVID-19 vaccine. Study-wide points: Females made up more of the donors, who were largely white British, and clonal diversity may have come out too low. Just a handful of AZD1222 recipients tested seropositive at baseline.

About this clone: Its matching antigen is unknown.

The protocol was immunoSEQ multiplex PCR, while the TCRdb copy is restricted to in-frame clones and leaves out a portion. The table records some 120,000 clones, 91% of them present only once. The clonotype comes from an adult in good health. The material sequenced was peripheral blood, taken on day 0 of AZD1222 vaccination.

The CDR3 loop reads CASSLAGYSGNTIYF. The CDR3 nucleotides read TGTGCCAGCAGCTTAGCAGGGTACTCTGGAAACACCATATATTTT. The chain recombines TRBV7-9 with TRBJ1-3, with unresolved D. V was trimmed by 0 bases and J by 0 bases, leaving 6 bases between them. This CDR3 is built from 15 residues. The germline gives CDR1 SEHNR, CDR2 FQNEAQ (reference sequence).